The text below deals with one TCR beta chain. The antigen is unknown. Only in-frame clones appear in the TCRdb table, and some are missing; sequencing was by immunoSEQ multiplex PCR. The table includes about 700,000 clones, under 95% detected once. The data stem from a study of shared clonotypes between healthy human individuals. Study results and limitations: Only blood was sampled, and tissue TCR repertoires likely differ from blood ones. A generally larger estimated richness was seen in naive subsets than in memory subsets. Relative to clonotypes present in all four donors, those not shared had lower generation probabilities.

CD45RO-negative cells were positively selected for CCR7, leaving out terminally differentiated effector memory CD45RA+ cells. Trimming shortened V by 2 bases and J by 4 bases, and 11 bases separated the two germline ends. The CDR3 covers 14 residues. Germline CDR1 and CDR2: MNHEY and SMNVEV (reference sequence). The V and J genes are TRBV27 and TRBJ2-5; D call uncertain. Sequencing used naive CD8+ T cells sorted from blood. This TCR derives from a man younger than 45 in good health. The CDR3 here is CASSLHLVAETQYF. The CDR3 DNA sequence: TGTGCCAGCAGTTTACATTTGGTGGCAGAGACCCAGTACTTC.